Described below is a single TCR beta chain sequence and its context. What it binds is unknown. Since all of the isolated RNA was reverse transcribed, expressed TCRB transcripts were what got sequenced. Generated by immunoSEQ multiplex PCR, the TCRdb table keeps only in-frame clones and is missing some. The sample lists around 140,000 clones; less than 11% were seen once. The data are from a study of beta chain features in type 1 diabetes. Study results and limitations: The similarity of naive, central memory and Treg TCRB repertoires appeared greater among patients than among healthy donors.

The TCR comes from a man younger than 30 in good health. The sequenced sample consisted of naive CD4+ T cells from blood.

CDR3 DNA: TGTGCCAGCAGCTTAGGGGACAGGGGGTCCACCTTC. The encoded protein is CASSLGDRGSTF. The rearrangement joins TRBV13 to TRBJ1-2; 10 positions match TRBD1. The germline gives CDR1 PRHDT, CDR2 FYEKMQ (reference sequence). This CDR3 region has 12 residues. The junction had 2 bases not matched to a gene; V was cut back by 0 bases and J by 13 bases.